The 26 T cell receptor beta chains given below trace back to one sample, sequenced in a study of T cells expressing NK-cell markers. No DNA is given; TCRdb re-called the 5' RACE reads and lists each CDR3 protein once. The sample data list hundreds of thousands of distinct CDR3 sequences. Sequencing used blood T cells: a sorted CD56 or NKG2C T cell subset, CD4+ or CD8+ T cells, or bulk PBMC T cells (not recorded which). Receptors originate from a man aged 18-75 years in good health.

The J gene is TRBJ2-5, the V gene TRBV6-1; TCRdb's assignment of TRBD1 cannot be checked, as there is no DNA. This CDR3 has 16 residues. The germline gives CDR1 MNHNS, CDR2 SASEGT. CDR3 protein: CASRRTGSPYQETQYF.

The J gene is TRBJ1-2, the V gene TRBV20-1; TCRdb indicates TRBD1, and absent DNA this call remains unverified. The CDR3 runs to 15 residues. CDR1 and CDR2 from the germline V gene are DFQATT and SNEGSKA (reference sequence). This CDR3 is CSARGGIPANYGYTF.

The chain recombines TRBV14 with TRBJ2-5; TCRdb names TRBD1, which stays unverified in the absence of DNA. Germline V gives CDR1 SGHDN, CDR2 FVKESK. The CDR3 sequence is 14 residues long. The CDR3 loop reads CASSQVAGQLSQYF.

The rearrangement links TRBV20-1 to TRBJ2-1; without DNA, the TCRdb call of TRBD2 cannot be checked. The CDR3 is 17 amino acids. The germline gives CDR1 DFQATT, CDR2 SNEGSKA (reference sequence). The chain's CDR3 is CSARDPQTSGGRSEQFF.

The rearrangement uses TRBV3-1 and TRBJ1-1. CDR3 length: 14 amino acids. Germline V lookup: CDR1 LGHDT, CDR2 YNNKEL (reference sequence). This CDR3 reads CASSQVSYGTEAFF.

V usage is TRBV18 and J usage is TRBJ1-1. Germline V gene data show CDR1 as KGHSH and CDR2 as LQKENI. The CDR3 has 15 amino acids. CDR3 residues: CASSPAALPNTEAFF.

The chain is built from TRBV5-5 and TRBJ1-4; TCRdb lists TRBD1, though no DNA is available to test this call. The CDR3 length is 15 residues. Germline CDR1 is SGHKS and CDR2 is YYEKEE (reference sequence). CDR3 loop: CASSQPGQLNEKLFF.

V and J are TRBV5-4 and TRBJ2-5; with no DNA, the TCRdb D assignment of TRBD2 cannot be verified. This CDR3 is built from 15 residues. The germline V gene encodes CDR1 SGHNT and CDR2 YYREEE (reference sequence). This chain's CDR3 is CASSLGIASEETQYF.

V is TRBV20-1 and J is TRBJ1-4; TCRdb selects TRBD1, and the lack of DNA leaves this call unchecked. Germline lookup yields CDR1 DFQATT and CDR2 SNEGSKA (reference sequence). The length of the CDR3 is 13 residues. CDR3 in amino acids: CSARVGGNEKLFF.

The rearrangement joins TRBV5-6 to TRBJ2-3; no DNA is available, so the TRBD2 call from TCRdb remains unchecked. This CDR3 is 14 amino acids long. Germline V CDR1 and CDR2: SGHDT, YYEEEE. CDR3 sequence: CASSRSLRGGQLYF.

CDR3 in amino acids: CASRRGAMNTEAFF. The V and J genes are TRBV7-8 and TRBJ1-1; the TCRdb D gene call, TRBD1, has no DNA to confirm it. In germline, CDR1 is SGHVS, CDR2 FQNEAQ. The CDR3 contains 14 residues.

The CDR3 here is CASSFRQGEFQETQYF. The J gene is TRBJ2-5, the V gene TRBV5-1; TCRdb reports TRBD1, a call that lacks DNA to check it against. This CDR3 is built from 16 residues. Per germline, CDR1 SGHRS and CDR2 YFSETQ. The whole variable domain, remainder taken from reference TRBV5-1 and TRBJ2-5, is KAGVTQTPRYLIKTRGQQVTLSCSPISGHRSVSWYQQTPGQGLQFLFEYFSETQRNKGNFPGRFSGRQFSNSRSEMNVSTLELGDSALYLCASSFRQGEFQETQYFGPGTRLLVL.

V and J are TRBV6-4 and TRBJ1-2; TCRdb proposes TRBD1, but this gene call is untestable without DNA. Germline V lookup: CDR1 MRHNA, CDR2 SNTAGT. CDR3 length: 15 amino acids. CDR3 amino acids: CASSDSSGGNSGYTF.

This chain links TRBV20-1 with TRBJ2-7; TCRdb's assignment of TRBD2 cannot be checked, as there is no DNA. This CDR3 has 19 amino acids. Germline lookup yields CDR1 DFQATT and CDR2 SNEGSKA (reference sequence). CDR3 sequence reads: CSARLVLAGGNHLNYEQYF.

The chain joins TRBV19 to TRBJ2-1; TCRdb designates TRBD1, a call that cannot be tested without DNA. This CDR3 has 15 residues. Germline lookup yields CDR1 LNHDA and CDR2 SQIVND (reference sequence). The CDR3 sequence: CASSRDRGGNNEQFF.

This sequence joins TRBV5-1 and TRBJ2-3. Germline V lookup: CDR1 SGHRS, CDR2 YFSETQ. CDR3 size: 15 residues. The CDR3 sequence is CASSLTRSGTDTQYF.

The chain couples TRBV7-9 to TRBJ2-2. The length of the CDR3 is 16 residues. Per the germline V gene, CDR1 is SEHNR and CDR2 is FQNEAQ (reference sequence). This CDR3 is CASSLEDRTYTGELFF.

The chain is built from TRBV3-1 and TRBJ2-5; TCRdb selects TRBD2, and the lack of DNA leaves this call unchecked. The V gene's germline CDR1 is LGHDT and CDR2 YNNKEL (reference sequence). The CDR3 is made up of 13 amino acids. Here the CDR3 reads CASSQREEETQYF.

The V call is TRBV7-7, the J call TRBJ2-1; with no DNA, the TCRdb D assignment of TRBD1 cannot be verified. Germline CDR1 and CDR2: SSHAT and FNYEAQ (reference sequence). CDR3 length equals 15 residues. The CDR3 sequence is CASSLASGRNNEQFF.

CDR3 protein: CASSSTPAAEQYF. V usage is TRBV5-1 and J usage is TRBJ2-7. Germline V gene lookup returns CDR1 SGHRS and CDR2 YFSETQ. The CDR3 consists of 13 residues.

The CDR3 region is CAISATDRGDYGYTF. The chain recombines TRBV10-3 with TRBJ1-2; no DNA is available, so the TRBD1 call from TCRdb remains unchecked. The CDR3 totals 15 residues. Germline V CDR1 and CDR2: ENHRY, SYGVKD.

CDR3: CASSLGDRMGNTIYF. The J gene is TRBJ1-3, the V gene TRBV7-9; no DNA is available, so the TRBD1 call from TCRdb remains unchecked. CDR3 size: 15 residues. The germline V gene encodes CDR1 SEHNR and CDR2 FQNEAQ (reference sequence).

The rearrangement uses TRBV20-1 and TRBJ2-5; TCRdb outputs TRBD1, but without DNA this stays unchecked. This CDR3 has 15 amino acids. Germline CDR1 DFQATT, CDR2 SNEGSKA (reference sequence). This CDR3 is CSARPGTGWRETQYF.

V usage is TRBV5-5 and J usage is TRBJ1-2; TCRdb proposes TRBD1, but this gene call is untestable without DNA. There are 13 residues in the CDR3. CDR1 is SGHKS and CDR2 is YYEKEE in the germline V gene (reference sequence). The CDR3 spells CASSRRGGYGYTF.

J is TRBJ2-1 and V is TRBV7-9; the D call from TCRdb, TRBD1, cannot be confirmed without DNA. Germline-derived CDR1 and CDR2 are SEHNR and FQNEAQ (reference sequence). The CDR3 runs 17 residues. CDR3 amino acids: CASSLSPGGGTLNEQFF.

The V call is TRBV18, the J call TRBJ1-1. The length of the CDR3 is 13 residues. In germline, CDR1 is KGHSH, CDR2 LQKENI. The CDR3 is CASSRLGETEAFF. The whole variable domain, remainder taken from reference TRBV18 and TRBJ1-1, is NAGVMQNPRHLVRRRGQEARLRCSPMKGHSHVYWYRQLPEEGLKFMVYLQKENIIDESGMPKERFSAEFPKEGPSILRIQQVVRGDSAAYFCASSRLGETEAFFGQGTRLTVV.